This TCR beta chain was retrieved from a study of blood T cell repertoires in COVID-19. In the study overall: Acute and convalescent COVID-19 samples came from the United States, Italy and Spain. T cells, B-cell-depleted T cells, or PBMCs supplied cDNA or gDNA.

This clone was recorded once. Some clones are missing from TCRdb's copy, which holds only in-frame ones; the method was immunoSEQ multiplex PCR. The sample holds a few hundred thousand clones, around 84% seen once. Germline-derived CDR1 and CDR2 are MRHNA and SNTAGT. V was clipped by 5 bases and J by 4 bases; unmatched bases: 3. There are 14 residues in the CDR3. The rearrangement joins TRBV6-4 to TRBJ2-3, with 10 bases that match TRBD2. This TCR derives from a woman aged 80 or over with active or convalescent COVID-19. Sample: peripheral blood. The CDR3: CASSSSGSPDTQYF. The CDR3 DNA sequence: TGTGCCAGCAGTTCTAGCGGGAGTCCAGATACGCAGTATTTT.